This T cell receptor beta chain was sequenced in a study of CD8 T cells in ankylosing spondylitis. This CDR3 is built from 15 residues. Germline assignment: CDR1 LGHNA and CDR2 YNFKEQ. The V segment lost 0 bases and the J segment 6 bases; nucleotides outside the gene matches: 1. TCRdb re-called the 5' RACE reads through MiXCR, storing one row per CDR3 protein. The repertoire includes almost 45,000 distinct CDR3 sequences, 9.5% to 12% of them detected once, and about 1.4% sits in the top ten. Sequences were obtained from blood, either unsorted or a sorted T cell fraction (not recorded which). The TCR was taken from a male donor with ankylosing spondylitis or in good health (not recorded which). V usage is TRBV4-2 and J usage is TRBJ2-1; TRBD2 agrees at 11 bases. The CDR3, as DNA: TGTGCCAGCAGCCAAGATAGCGGGGGGGCCAATGAGCAGTTCTTC. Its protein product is CASSQDSGGANEQFF.